One and the same sample provided the 20 T cell receptor beta chains below, sequenced in a study of cytomegalovirus exposure and HLA in healthy donors. Primers included in the PCR were 60 Vbeta and 13 Jbeta primers. Here immunoSEQ multiplex PCR was the method, and the copy in TCRdb shows in-frame clones only, minus some. The sample lists about 130,000 clones; around 10% were seen once. The sequencing input was PBMCs. Receptors originate from a woman in her thirties or forties in good health and CMV-seropositive.

In its sample, this clone was seen a few times. The rearrangement uses TRBV27 and TRBJ2-3; 9 bases are shared with TRBD1. This CDR3 is 15 amino acids long. V shed 3 bases, J shed 8 bases, and the junction held 9 bases outside the gene matches. Germline CDR1 MNHEY, CDR2 SMNVEV (reference sequence). CDR3 in amino acids: CASSLDRGGEGTQYF. CDR3 DNA: TGTGCCAGCAGTTTGGACAGGGGCGGGGAGGGTACGCAGTATTTT.

The chain is built from TRBV10-3 and TRBJ2-5; D is perhaps TRBD1 (7 bases). The CDR3 length is 13 residues. Germline values: CDR1 ENHRY, CDR2 SYGVKD. V was pared by 7 bases and J by 5 bases, with 14 bases between. This chain's CDR3 is CAINGGGGETQYF. The CDR3 nucleotides are TGTGCCATCAATGGAGGGGGCGGTGAGACCCAGTACTTC.

This clone was detected only a few times. CDR3 sequence reads: CASSSDPLRRGTEAFF. CDR3 coding DNA: TGCGCCAGCAGCTCGGACCCCCTGCGGAGGGGCACTGAAGCTTTCTTT. This chain joins TRBV5-1 and TRBJ1-1; D may be TRBD1 (5 bases). V dropped 3 bases and J dropped 4 bases, with 19 bases sitting between them. Germline loops: CDR1 SGHRS, CDR2 YFSETQ. The CDR3 runs 16 residues.

There are a few counts of this clone. V usage is TRBV6-1 and J usage is TRBJ1-5; D is ambiguous. From germline, CDR1 is MNHNS and CDR2 SASEGT. The CDR3 extends over 16 amino acids. The V end was cut by 3 bases, the J end by 2 bases, with 14 bases between. CDR3 residues: CASSEEAGFGNQPQHF. CDR3 bases: TGTGCCAGCAGTGAGGAGGCGGGGTTCGGCAATCAGCCCCAGCATTTT.

The genes are TRBV6-1 and TRBJ2-5; 7 bases line up with TRBD2. V shed 4 bases, J shed 5 bases, and the junction held 4 bases outside the gene matches. This CDR3 region has 13 residues. Per germline, CDR1 MNHNS and CDR2 SASEGT. CDR3 bases: TGTGCCAGCAGTGGCGGGAGTCAGGAGACCCAGTACTTC. Protein: CASSGGSQETQYF.

This clone was observed a few times. This sequence joins TRBV6-5 and TRBJ2-4; 8 nucleotides align to TRBD1. CDR3 length: 14 residues. Looked up from germline, CDR1 is MNHEY and CDR2 is SVGAGI. V lost 6 bases to trimming and J lost 6 bases; unmatched junction nucleotides: 7. As DNA, the CDR3 is TGTGCCAGCAGCCGACAGGGGTCGAGAAACATTCAGTACTTC. Amino acids: CASSRQGSRNIQYF.

Only a few counts were recorded for this clone. V gene TRBV7-2 combines with J gene TRBJ1-6; D remains ambiguous. Trimming shortened V by 5 bases and J by 10 bases, and 12 bases separated the two germline ends. The CDR3 runs 13 residues. The germline CDR1 and CDR2 sequences are SGHTA and FQGNSA. The CDR3 DNA reads TGTGCCAGCAGCCCCCCACTCACCTCACCCCTCCACTTT. It translates to CASSPPLTSPLHF.

This clone was seen a few times. The chain joins TRBV2 to TRBJ2-1, with 11 bases matching TRBD1. The CDR3 length is 13 residues. Germline lookup yields CDR1 SNHLY and CDR2 FYNNEI. The ends lost 8 bases at V and 7 bases at J; junction bases unmatched: 4. CDR3 residues: CASCRDRGNEQFF. CDR3 DNA sequence: TGTGCCAGCTGCCGGGACAGGGGGAATGAGCAGTTCTTC.

This clone has just a few counts. This chain joins TRBV6-6 and TRBJ1-1; 8 bases line up with TRBD1. Germline CDR1 is MNHNY and CDR2 is SVGAGI (reference sequence). The V and J ends lost 6 bases and 10 bases, in that order; junction bases with no gene match: 16. This CDR3 comprises 15 residues. CDR3 amino acids: CASRTDRGLGAGAFF. CDR3 sequence (DNA): TGTGCCAGCAGGACAGACAGGGGTTTGGGGGCTGGAGCTTTCTTT.

This clone has just a few counts. The chain has TRBV5-1 and TRBJ1-1; D is uncertain. The CDR3 runs to 14 residues. Trimming took off 5 bases at V and 1 base at J, with 12 bases between the two ends. Germline CDR1 is SGHRS and CDR2 is YFSETQ. The CDR3 is CASRYERRNTEAFF. The CDR3 nucleotides are TGCGCCAGCAGGTATGAGCGTCGGAACACTGAAGCTTTCTTT. The full variable domain, in which reference TRBV5-1 and TRBJ1-1 provide the parts outside the CDR3, is KAGVTQTPRYLIKTRGQQVTLSCSPISGHRSVSWYQQTPGQGLQFLFEYFSETQRNKGNFPGRFSGRQFSNSRSEMNVSTLELGDSALYLCASRYERRNTEAFFGQGTRLTVV.

The chain joins TRBV5-1 to TRBJ1-1; 7 bases align to TRBD1. CDR1 and CDR2 (germline): SGHRS, YFSETQ. The junction had 3 bases not matched to a gene; V was cut back by 0 bases and J by 1 base. CDR3 length: 15 amino acids. This chain's CDR3 is CASSLVRTGNTEAFF. In nucleotides, the CDR3 is TGCGCCAGCAGCTTGGTGCGGACAGGGAACACTGAAGCTTTCTTT.

This chain links TRBV5-6 with TRBJ2-1; 8 nucleotides line up with TRBD1. Germline CDR1 reads SGHDT; CDR2 reads YYEEEE. This CDR3 spans 16 amino acids. J was trimmed by 6 bases and V by 4 bases; bases with no gene match: 12. CDR3 amino acids: CASSPGGQGEGNEQFF. The CDR3, as DNA: TGTGCCAGCAGCCCTGGTGGACAGGGTGAAGGCAATGAGCAGTTCTTC.

This clone was seen only a few times. The gene calls are TRBV6-5 and TRBJ2-1; TRBD1 agrees at 8 bases. Per the germline V gene, CDR1 is MNHEY and CDR2 is SVGAGI. After removal of 6 bases from V and 15 bases from J, the junction contained 16 bases not matched to a gene. This CDR3 has 14 amino acids. CDR3 sequence (DNA): TGTGCCAGCAGCTCACTAGACGGACAGGGCGGTGGGTTCTTC. It codes for CASSSLDGQGGGFF.

The chain is built from TRBV5-1 and TRBJ2-1, with 8 bases aligning to TRBD2. The J segment lost 10 bases and the V segment lost 0 bases, leaving 9 bases of the junction unmatched. This CDR3 is built from 15 residues. The V gene's germline CDR1 is SGHRS and CDR2 YFSETQ. Here the CDR3 DNA reads TGCGCCAGCAGCTTGGAAGCGGGGGCCGCGGGGGAGCAGTTCTTC. It translates to CASSLEAGAAGEQFF.

The CDR3, as DNA: TGTGCCAGTTCCGGGACAGGGGGAACCGGGGAGCTGTTTTTT. As protein: CASSGTGGTGELFF. The rearrangement links TRBV19 to TRBJ2-2, with TRBD1 matching over 11 bases. V lost 8 bases to trimming and J lost 5 bases; unmatched junction nucleotides: 4. Germline loops: CDR1 LNHDA, CDR2 SQIVND (reference sequence). This CDR3 spans 14 amino acids.

This clone showed up just a few times. The rearrangement links TRBV29-1 to TRBJ2-2; D perhaps matches TRBD1 (5 bases). The CDR3 totals 14 residues. CDR1 is SQVTM and CDR2 is ANQGSEA in the germline V gene. Trimming removed 5 bases from V and 4 bases from J, with 14 bases in between. Here the CDR3 DNA reads TGCAGCGTTTCAGGGCCTAGTACCACCGGGGAGCTGTTTTTT. Translated: CSVSGPSTTGELFF.

For this clone: This same CDR3 is encoded by further DNA sequences in the sample. This chain connects TRBV5-1 to TRBJ1-2; maybe TRBD1 (6 bases). This CDR3 region has 15 residues. The V end lost 0 bases, the J end lost 0 bases, and 9 bases lay between the germline ends. Germline CDR1 and CDR2: SGHRS and YFSETQ. The CDR3 spells CASSLGGGSNYGYTF. The CDR3 DNA reads as TGCGCCAGCAGCTTGGGAGGGGGTTCTAACTATGGCTACACCTTC.

The CDR3 sequence is CASSLVAAMFVNTEAFF. The CDR3 DNA reads TGTGCCAGCAGCTTAGTCGCCGCGATGTTTGTGAACACTGAAGCTTTCTTT. The V gene is TRBV11-2, the J gene TRBJ1-1; D remains ambiguous. Trimming left V 1 base short and J 0 bases short, with 15 bases between. This CDR3 comprises 17 residues. CDR1 is SGHAT, CDR2 FQNNGV, per germline.

Only a few counts were recorded for this clone. This chain connects TRBV11-3 to TRBJ2-1; D is perhaps TRBD2 (5 bases). V was pared by 5 bases and J by 4 bases, with 9 bases between. Germline V gene data show CDR1 as SGHNT and CDR2 as YENEEA. The CDR3 has 13 residues. In DNA, the CDR3 is TGTGCCAGCAGCCCCGGACTTTACAATGAGCAGTTCTTC. Its protein is CASSPGLYNEQFF.

In its sample, this clone was seen a few times. The rearrangement uses TRBV5-1 and TRBJ2-5; 9 bases line up with TRBD1. V shed 3 bases, J shed 2 bases, and the junction held 5 bases outside the gene matches. The CDR3 is made up of 15 amino acids. Germline values: CDR1 SGHRS, CDR2 YFSETQ. The CDR3 loop reads CASSSGTGPQETQYF. CDR3 nucleotides: TGCGCCAGCAGCTCGGGGACAGGGCCACAAGAGACCCAGTACTTC.